The 20 T cell receptor beta chains presented below share a single source sample, sequenced in a study of Ad26.COV2.S vaccination and SARS-CoV-2 variants. Treatment meaning: roughly 18 received Ad26.COV2.S at low or high dose, single or two shots; about 5 received placebo; per-sample allocation not given. Material that was analyzed had been drawn on day 63 after the first vaccine or placebo injection. Sequencing was performed with immunoSEQ multiplex PCR; in TCRdb, only in-frame clones are kept and a portion is missing. The data hold about 680,000 clones, with roughly 90% observed a single time. The sequences come from peripheral blood, collected in a trial of Ad26.COV2.S vaccine versus placebo. Receptors were obtained from a person aged 18 to 59 who received the Ad26.COV2.S COVID-19 vaccine or a placebo.

This chain connects TRBV15 to TRBJ2-5; D remains unclear. Germline V gives CDR1 LNHNV, CDR2 YYDKDF (reference sequence). This CDR3 has 15 residues. Trimming removed 0 bases from V and 1 base from J, with 9 bases in between. This chain's CDR3 is CATSRDQGVQETQYF. DNA for the CDR3: TGTGCCACCAGCAGAGATCAAGGCGTCCAAGAGACCCAGTACTTC.

This chain uses TRBV19 with TRBJ2-1, with 8 bases that match TRBD1. After removal of 6 bases from V and 4 bases from J, the junction contained 11 bases not matched to a gene. Germline assignment: CDR1 LNHDA and CDR2 SQIVND (reference sequence). The CDR3 runs 16 residues. The CDR3 DNA reads as TGTGCCAGTAGGCCTACCGGGACAGGCTTTTACAATGAGCAGTTCTTC. Translating it yields CASRPTGTGFYNEQFF.

CDR3 nucleotides: TGTGCCAGTAGTACTATTGCGGAAAACTATGGCTACACCTTC. Protein: CASSTIAENYGYTF. J is TRBJ1-2 and V is TRBV19; D is unresolved. Trimming removed 4 bases at V and 2 bases at J, with 11 bases between. In germline, CDR1 is LNHDA, CDR2 SQIVND (reference sequence). The CDR3 sequence is 14 residues long.

V usage is TRBV7-2 and J usage is TRBJ2-3; D is uncertain. V was cut by 1 base and J by 4 bases, with 6 bases left in between. Germline assignment: CDR1 SGHTA and CDR2 FQGNSA. The CDR3 sequence is 13 residues long. The CDR3 DNA reads as TGTGCCAGCAGCTTAGACTTATCAGATACGCAGTATTTT. Translated, it gives CASSLDLSDTQYF. The full variable domain, its missing parts supplied by reference TRBV7-2 and TRBJ2-3, is GAGVSQSPSNKVTEKGKDVELRCDPISGHTALYWYRQSLGQGLEFLIYFQGNSAPDKSGLPSDRFSAERTGGSVSTLTIQRTQQEDSAVYLCASSLDLSDTQYFGPGTRLTVL.

The V gene is TRBV25-1, the J gene TRBJ2-2; D may match TRBD1 or TRBD2 (5 bases each). V was pared by 4 bases and J by 7 bases, with 13 bases between. The CDR3 covers 14 residues. The V gene's germline CDR1 is MGHDK and CDR2 SYGVNS. The CDR3 DNA is TGTGCCAGCAGTGGTGAGGGGCGTATCGGGGAGCTGTTTTTT. The encoded protein is CASSGEGRIGELFF.

Comments on this clone: Different DNA sequences within this sample yield the same CDR3. The J gene is TRBJ2-1, the V gene TRBV5-1; maybe TRBD1 (6 bases). V lost 2 bases to trimming and J lost 0 bases, with 6 bases between them. Germline values: CDR1 SGHRS, CDR2 YFSETQ. The CDR3 has 14 residues. Here the CDR3 DNA reads TGCGCCAGCAGCTTAGGGGGCTCCTACAATGAGCAGTTCTTC. Protein product: CASSLGGSYNEQFF.

This sequence joins TRBV19 and TRBJ2-2; D is perhaps TRBD1 or TRBD2 (5 bases each). This CDR3 spans 16 amino acids. The V gene lost 1 base and the J gene lost 5 bases, with 14 bases spanning the gap. Germline CDR1 reads LNHDA; CDR2 reads SQIVND (reference sequence). CDR3 loop: CASSIVGTGRTGELFF. In nucleotides, the CDR3 is TGTGCCAGTAGTATAGTTGGGACGGGGAGAACCGGGGAGCTGTTTTTT.

The chain couples TRBV10-3 to TRBJ2-7; D is undetermined. The CDR3 is made up of 10 amino acids. Trimming pared 6 bases from V and 4 bases from J, leaving 4 bases between. The germline CDR1 and CDR2 sequences are ENHRY and SYGVKD. The CDR3 DNA sequence: TGTGCCATCAGCGTATACGAGCAGTACTTC. Its translation is CAISVYEQYF.

This clone was observed once. The chain combines TRBV29-1 with TRBJ1-3; D not certain. The CDR3 spans 18 residues. V was shortened by 0 bases and J by 2 bases, with 20 bases between the two germline ends. CDR1 is SQVTM, CDR2 ANQGSEA, per germline. CDR3: CSVEDQDGPDEAGNTIYF. The CDR3 DNA reads as TGCAGCGTTGAAGATCAGGATGGGCCGGACGAGGCTGGAAACACCATATATTTT.

The rearrangement uses TRBV6-6 and TRBJ1-6; no definite D call. Germline-derived CDR1 and CDR2 are MNHNY and SVGAGI (reference sequence). There are 14 residues in the CDR3. Between the trimmed V and J ends, which lost 6 bases and 5 bases, there was a span of 11 bases. CDR3 sequence: CASSVGSHNSPLHF. Written as DNA, the CDR3 is TGTGCCAGCAGCGTGGGCAGCCATAATTCACCCCTCCACTTT.

This clone has just one count. This rearrangement joins TRBV5-6 to TRBJ2-7; 8 bases align to TRBD1. CDR1 is SGHDT and CDR2 is YYEEEE in the germline V gene. The junction had 6 bases not matched to a gene; V was cut back by 4 bases and J by 0 bases. This CDR3 contains 15 residues. CDR3 sequence reads: CASSPGTGGSYEQYF. For the CDR3, the DNA is TGTGCCAGCAGCCCTGGGACAGGCGGCTCCTACGAGCAGTACTTC.

J is TRBJ2-2 and V is TRBV19, with D hard to call. Germline V gene sequence: CDR1 LNHDA, CDR2 SQIVND (reference sequence). The V end was cut by 3 bases, the J end by 8 bases, with 19 bases between. There are 16 residues in the CDR3. The CDR3 region has the DNA TGTGCCAGTAGTATCCTCCGAGGTCGCGGCGTTGGGGAGCTGTTTTTT. Residues: CASSILRGRGVGELFF.

This clone was observed a few times. The chain joins TRBV21-1 to TRBJ2-7. TRBV21-1 constitutes a pseudogene. The CDR3 contains 14 residues. The CDR3, as DNA: TGTGCCAACCCGTCGGGGCGGGTTGCCTACGAGCAGTACTTC. Translating it yields CANPSGRVAYEQYF.

V usage is TRBV3-1 (or the pseudogene TRBV3-2) and J usage is TRBJ2-5; the D gene is possibly TRBD1 (8 bases). This CDR3 region has 14 residues. The V end lost 2 bases, the J end lost 4 bases, and 11 bases lay between the germline ends. Germline V gives CDR1 LGHDT, CDR2 YNNKEL (reference sequence). The CDR3 DNA reads TGTGCCAGCAGCCAAACAGGGGGGGGAGAGACCCAGTACTTC. Translation gives CASSQTGGGETQYF.

This clone was recorded once. This chain uses TRBV7-9 with TRBJ1-5, with 7 positions matching TRBD1. CDR1 and CDR2 (germline): SEHNR, FQNEAQ (reference sequence). V lost 5 bases, J lost 6 bases, and 7 bases stayed unmatched. The CDR3 spans 14 residues. The CDR3 region has the DNA TGTGCCAGCAGCCCCGACAGGGTGGGTCAGCCCCAGCATTTT. Translated, it gives CASSPDRVGQPQHF.

The chain is built from TRBV5-1 and TRBJ2-1, with TRBD1 matching over 10 bases. Germline V gives CDR1 SGHRS, CDR2 YFSETQ. The CDR3 extends over 16 amino acids. The trim removed 4 bases at V and 6 bases at J, leaving 10 bases unmatched. CDR3 region: CASSKESGTGANEQFF. The CDR3 bases are TGCGCCAGCAGCAAAGAATCCGGGACAGGGGCCAATGAGCAGTTCTTC.

This chain links TRBV6-1 with TRBJ2-7, with D perhaps given as TRBD1 or TRBD2 (5 bases each). CDR3 length equals 17 residues. The V end was cut by 1 base, the J end by 1 base, with 17 bases between. Germline CDR1 is MNHNS and CDR2 is SASEGT. CDR3 region: CASSEEARAGLSYEQYF. Written as DNA, the CDR3 is TGTGCCAGCAGTGAAGAGGCGCGGGCAGGGTTGTCCTACGAGCAGTACTTC.

This CDR3 reads CASSATGTGYGYTF. The CDR3 nucleotides are TGTGCCAGCAGCGCTACAGGGACCGGCTATGGCTACACCTTC. This chain uses TRBV7-9 with TRBJ1-2, with D possibly being TRBD1 (6 bases). Trimming stripped 5 bases from V and 4 bases from J, with 14 bases between. The CDR3 spans 14 residues. CDR1 and CDR2 (germline): SEHNR, FQNEAQ (reference sequence).

The chain employs TRBV2 and TRBJ2-2, with D maybe TRBD1 (6 bases). The CDR3 is 14 residues long. V lost 1 base to trimming and J lost 7 bases, with 10 bases between them. Germline V gene sequence: CDR1 SNHLY, CDR2 FYNNEI. The CDR3: CASSEVVGGGELFF. The CDR3 DNA is TGTGCCAGCAGTGAAGTGGTAGGGGGCGGGGAGCTGTTTTTT.

The rearrangement links TRBV29-1 to TRBJ2-7; 9 bases match TRBD1. The germline V gene has CDR1 SQVTM and CDR2 ANQGSEA. V shed 4 bases, J shed 4 bases, and the junction held 8 bases outside the gene matches. The CDR3 extends over 14 amino acids. This CDR3 is CSVGTTGGFYEQYF. Here the CDR3 DNA reads TGCAGCGTTGGGACCACAGGGGGCTTTTACGAGCAGTACTTC.